The clone carrying this T cell receptor (beta chain) came up many times. Its antigen is undetermined. One end of the junction does not line up with germline, which may come from a read error. This specimen comes from a study of CD8 T cells in ankylosing spondylitis. Overall study findings and caveats: Typical of ankylosing spondylitis blood, it appeared, was a TCR beta motif of eight highly homologous variants. The clones that were linked to disease were reported to be significantly enriched in matched synovial fluid samples from ankylosing spondylitis patients.

CDR3 length: 11 residues. Quantitative barcoded 5'-RACE was used to prepare TCR beta libraries. TCRdb re-analysed the 5' RACE reads in MiXCR, keeping a single row per CDR3 protein. Among 500,000 to 650,000 distinct CDR3 sequences listed, 5.3% were seen once. Material: blood, either unsorted or a sorted T cell fraction (not recorded which). This receptor was taken from a male donor with ankylosing spondylitis. The chain links TRBV12-3 or TRBV12-4 to TRBJ2-5; D is unclear. As DNA, the CDR3 is TGTGCCAGCAGTTTAGAGGGTCACGCGGACTTC. It codes for CASSLEGHADF.